This T cell receptor (beta chain) was obtained from a study of T cells after yellow fever vaccination. TCRdb redid the calling of the 5' RACE reads with MiXCR, one entry per CDR3 protein. The sample shows under 300,000 distinct CDR3 sequences, 6.9% of them seen only once. CDR1 is SGHKS, CDR2 YYEKEE, per germline (reference sequence). The CDR3 runs to 15 residues. J was trimmed by 5 bases and V by 4 bases; bases with no gene match: 10. The source was CD4+ T cells sorted from PBMCs, collected 15 days after the yellow fever booster vaccination. The clonotype originates from a man aged 25 to 40 who received the YFV17D yellow fever vaccine. The genes are TRBV5-5 and TRBJ2-5; TRBD2 matches 8 bases. Here the CDR3 DNA reads TGTGCCAGCAGCCTCCCGGGACTAGGTATGGAGACCCAGTACTTC. Encoded protein: CASSLPGLGMETQYF.